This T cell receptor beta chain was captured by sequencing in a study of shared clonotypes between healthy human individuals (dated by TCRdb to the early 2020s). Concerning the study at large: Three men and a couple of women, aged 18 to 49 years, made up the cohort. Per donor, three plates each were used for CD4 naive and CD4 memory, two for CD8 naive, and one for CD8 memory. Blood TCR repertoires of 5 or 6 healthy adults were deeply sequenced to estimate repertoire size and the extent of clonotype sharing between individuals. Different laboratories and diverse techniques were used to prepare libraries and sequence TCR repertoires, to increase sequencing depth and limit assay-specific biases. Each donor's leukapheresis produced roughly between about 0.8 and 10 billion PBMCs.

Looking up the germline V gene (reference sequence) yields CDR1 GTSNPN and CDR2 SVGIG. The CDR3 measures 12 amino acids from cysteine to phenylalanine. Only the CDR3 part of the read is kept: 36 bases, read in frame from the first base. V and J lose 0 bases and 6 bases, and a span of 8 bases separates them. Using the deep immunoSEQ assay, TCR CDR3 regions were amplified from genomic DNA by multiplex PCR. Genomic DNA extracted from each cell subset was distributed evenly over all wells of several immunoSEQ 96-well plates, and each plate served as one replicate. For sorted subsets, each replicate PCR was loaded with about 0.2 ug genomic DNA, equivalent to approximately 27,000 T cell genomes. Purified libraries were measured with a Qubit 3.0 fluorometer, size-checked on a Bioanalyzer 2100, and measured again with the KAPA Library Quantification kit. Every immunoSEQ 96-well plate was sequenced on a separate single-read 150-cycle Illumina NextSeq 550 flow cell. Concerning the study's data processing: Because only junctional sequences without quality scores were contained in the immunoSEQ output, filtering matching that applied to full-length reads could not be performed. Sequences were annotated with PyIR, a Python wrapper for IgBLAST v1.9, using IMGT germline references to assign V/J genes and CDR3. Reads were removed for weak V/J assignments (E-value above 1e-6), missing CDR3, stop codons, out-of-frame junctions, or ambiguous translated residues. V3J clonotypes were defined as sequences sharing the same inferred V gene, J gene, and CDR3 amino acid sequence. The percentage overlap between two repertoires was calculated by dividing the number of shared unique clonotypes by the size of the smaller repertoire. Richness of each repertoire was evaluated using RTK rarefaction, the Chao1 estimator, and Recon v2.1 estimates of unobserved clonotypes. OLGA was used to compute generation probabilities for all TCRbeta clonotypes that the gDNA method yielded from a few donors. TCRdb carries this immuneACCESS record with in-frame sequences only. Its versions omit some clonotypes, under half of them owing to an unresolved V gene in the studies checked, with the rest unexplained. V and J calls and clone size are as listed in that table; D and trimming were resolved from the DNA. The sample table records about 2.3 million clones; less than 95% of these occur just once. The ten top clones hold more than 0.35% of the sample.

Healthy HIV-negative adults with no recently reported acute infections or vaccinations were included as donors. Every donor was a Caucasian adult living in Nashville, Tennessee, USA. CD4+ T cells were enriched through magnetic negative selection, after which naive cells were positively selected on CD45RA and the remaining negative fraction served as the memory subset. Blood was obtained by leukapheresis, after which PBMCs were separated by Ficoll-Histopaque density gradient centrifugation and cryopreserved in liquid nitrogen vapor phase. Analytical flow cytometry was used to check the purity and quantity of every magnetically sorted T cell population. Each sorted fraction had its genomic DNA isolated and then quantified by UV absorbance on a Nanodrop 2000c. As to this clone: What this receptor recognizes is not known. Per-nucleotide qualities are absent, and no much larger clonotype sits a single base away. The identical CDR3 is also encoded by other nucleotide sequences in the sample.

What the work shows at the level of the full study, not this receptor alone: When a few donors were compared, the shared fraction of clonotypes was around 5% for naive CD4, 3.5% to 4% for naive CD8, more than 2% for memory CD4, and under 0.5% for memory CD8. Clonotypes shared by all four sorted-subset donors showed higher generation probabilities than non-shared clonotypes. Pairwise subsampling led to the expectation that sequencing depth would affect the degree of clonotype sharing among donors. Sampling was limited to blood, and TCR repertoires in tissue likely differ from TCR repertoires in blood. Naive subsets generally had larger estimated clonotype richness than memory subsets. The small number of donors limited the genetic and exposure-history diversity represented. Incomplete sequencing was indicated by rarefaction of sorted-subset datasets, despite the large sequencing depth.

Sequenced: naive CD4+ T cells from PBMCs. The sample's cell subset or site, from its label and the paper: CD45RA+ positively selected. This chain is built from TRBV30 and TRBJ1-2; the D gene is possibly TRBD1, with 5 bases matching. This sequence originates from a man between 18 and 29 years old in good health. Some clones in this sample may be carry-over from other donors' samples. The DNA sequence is TGTGCCTGGAGTGTACCCAGGGATGGCTACACCTTC. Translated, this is CAWSVPRDGYTF.